This entry describes one T cell receptor beta chain. The source of the sample is a study of shared clonotypes between healthy human individuals. Genomic DNA (from each subset) was split evenly across several immunoSEQ plates. Under the authors' procedure: Junction-only immunoSEQ data arrived without quality scores, meaning filtering differed. The data were produced by immunoSEQ multiplex PCR, yet TCRdb's version contains in-frame clones alone and is incomplete. The V and J calls and clone size were taken over from that table, and D and trimming were inferred from the DNA. The sample consists of around 2,000,000 clones, about 94% of them appearing once. Positive CCR7 selection of CD45RO-negative cells yielded the naive CD8 cells, and terminally differentiated effector memory CD45RA+ cells were excluded. The specimen sequenced was naive CD8+ T cells sorted from blood. The receptor was derived from a man between 18 and 29 years old in good health.

The CDR3 spells CASSYNMSPKTGELFF. CDR3 in DNA: TGTGCCAGCAGTTACAACATGTCCCCCAAAACCGGGGAGCTGTTTTTT. This chain joins TRBV6-5 and TRBJ2-2; D uncertain. Germline CDR1 MNHEY, CDR2 SVGAGI. The CDR3 consists of 16 residues. Trimming stripped 2 bases from V and 5 bases from J, with 15 bases between.